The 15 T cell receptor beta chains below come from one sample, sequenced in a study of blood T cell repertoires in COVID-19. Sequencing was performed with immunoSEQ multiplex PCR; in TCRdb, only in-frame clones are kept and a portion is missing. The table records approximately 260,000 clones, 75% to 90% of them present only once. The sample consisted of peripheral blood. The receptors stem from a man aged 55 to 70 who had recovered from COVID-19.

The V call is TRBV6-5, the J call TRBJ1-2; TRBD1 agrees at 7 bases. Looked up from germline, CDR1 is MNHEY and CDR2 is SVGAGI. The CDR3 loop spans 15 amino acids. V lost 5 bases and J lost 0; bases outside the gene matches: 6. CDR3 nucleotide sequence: TGTGCCAGCAGTAAGGGACAGCCAGCTAACTATGGCTACACCTTC. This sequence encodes CASSKGQPANYGYTF.

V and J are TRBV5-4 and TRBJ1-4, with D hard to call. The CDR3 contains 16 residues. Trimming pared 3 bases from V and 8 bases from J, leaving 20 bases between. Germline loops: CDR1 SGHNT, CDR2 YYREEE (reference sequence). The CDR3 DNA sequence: TGTGCCAGCAGCTCAGGTGTTACCCGTGCAACGGAAAAACTGTTTTTT. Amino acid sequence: CASSSGVTRATEKLFF.

As DNA, the CDR3 is TGTGCCAGCTCACCCACTACCGGGACAGGGAATAATTCACCCCTCCACTTT. This sequence encodes CASSPTTGTGNNSPLHF. This chain links TRBV18 with TRBJ1-6; TRBD1 aligns across 9 bases. The CDR3 has 17 amino acids. V gave up 3 bases and J gave up 5 bases; unmatched junction bases: 8. Germline CDR1 reads KGHSH; CDR2 reads LQKENI.

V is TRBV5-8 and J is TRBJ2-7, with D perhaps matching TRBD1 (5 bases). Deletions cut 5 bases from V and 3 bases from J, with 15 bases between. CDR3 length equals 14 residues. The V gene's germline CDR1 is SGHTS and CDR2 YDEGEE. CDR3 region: CASRAGHLLYEQYF. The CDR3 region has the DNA TGTGCCAGCAGAGCAGGACACCTACTCTACGAGCAGTACTTC.

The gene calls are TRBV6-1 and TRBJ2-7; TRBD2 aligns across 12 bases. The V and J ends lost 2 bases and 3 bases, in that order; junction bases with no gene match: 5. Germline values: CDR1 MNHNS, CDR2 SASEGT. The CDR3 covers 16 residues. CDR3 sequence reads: CASSESLLAGGYEQYF. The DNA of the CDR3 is TGTGCCAGCAGTGAAAGTCTACTAGCGGGAGGCTACGAGCAGTACTTC.

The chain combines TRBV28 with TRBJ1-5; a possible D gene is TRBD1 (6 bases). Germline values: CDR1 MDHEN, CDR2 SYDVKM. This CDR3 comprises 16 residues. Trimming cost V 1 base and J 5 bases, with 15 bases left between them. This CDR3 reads CASSLLGTPGDQPQHF. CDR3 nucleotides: TGTGCCAGCAGTTTATTGGGGACACCTGGGGATCAGCCCCAGCATTTT.

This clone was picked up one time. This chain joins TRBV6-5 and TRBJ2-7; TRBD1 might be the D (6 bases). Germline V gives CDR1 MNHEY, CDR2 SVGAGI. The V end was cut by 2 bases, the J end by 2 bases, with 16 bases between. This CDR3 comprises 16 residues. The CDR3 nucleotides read TGTGCCAGCAGTTACACGGCGACAGGCGCCCCCTACGAGCAGTACTTC. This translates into CASSYTATGAPYEQYF.

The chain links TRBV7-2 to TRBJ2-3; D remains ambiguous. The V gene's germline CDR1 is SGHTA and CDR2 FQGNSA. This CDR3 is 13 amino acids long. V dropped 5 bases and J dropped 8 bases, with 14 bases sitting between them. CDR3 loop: CASSSDLLGTQYF. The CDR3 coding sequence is TGTGCCAGCAGCAGCGACTTGTTGGGTACGCAGTATTTT.

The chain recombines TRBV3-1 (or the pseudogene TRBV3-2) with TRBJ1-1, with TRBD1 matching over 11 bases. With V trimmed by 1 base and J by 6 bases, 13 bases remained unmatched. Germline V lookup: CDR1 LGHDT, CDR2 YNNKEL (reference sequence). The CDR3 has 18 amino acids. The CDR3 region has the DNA TGTGCCAGCAGCCAAGGAGGGAGGACAGGGGGCGCAGGGGCTGAAGCTTTCTTT. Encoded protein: CASSQGGRTGGAGAEAFF.

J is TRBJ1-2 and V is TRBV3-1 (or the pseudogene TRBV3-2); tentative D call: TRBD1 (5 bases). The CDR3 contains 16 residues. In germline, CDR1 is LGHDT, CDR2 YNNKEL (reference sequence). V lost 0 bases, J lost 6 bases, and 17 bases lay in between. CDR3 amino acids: CASSQDGNRRFHGYTF. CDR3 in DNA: TGTGCCAGCAGCCAAGATGGAAACAGGCGGTTTCATGGCTACACCTTC.

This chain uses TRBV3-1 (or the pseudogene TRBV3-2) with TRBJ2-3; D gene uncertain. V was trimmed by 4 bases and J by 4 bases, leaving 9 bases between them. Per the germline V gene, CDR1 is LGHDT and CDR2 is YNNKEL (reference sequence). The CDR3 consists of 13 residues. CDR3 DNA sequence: TGTGCCAGCAGCCCATTTGGCTCAGATACGCAGTATTTT. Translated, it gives CASSPFGSDTQYF.

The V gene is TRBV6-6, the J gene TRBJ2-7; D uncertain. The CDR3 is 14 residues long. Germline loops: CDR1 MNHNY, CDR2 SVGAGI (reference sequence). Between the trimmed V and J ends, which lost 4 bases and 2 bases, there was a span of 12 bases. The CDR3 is CASSLPSPTYEQYF. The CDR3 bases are TGTGCCAGCAGTTTACCCTCTCCTACCTACGAGCAGTACTTC.

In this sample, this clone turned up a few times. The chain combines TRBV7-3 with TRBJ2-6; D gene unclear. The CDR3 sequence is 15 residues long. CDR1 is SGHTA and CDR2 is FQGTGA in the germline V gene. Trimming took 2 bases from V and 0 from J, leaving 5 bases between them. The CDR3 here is CASSLQVSGANVLTF. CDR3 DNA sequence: TGTGCCAGCAGCTTACAGGTCTCTGGGGCCAACGTCCTGACTTTC. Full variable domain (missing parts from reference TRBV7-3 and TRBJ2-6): GAGVSQTPSNKVTEKGKYVELRCDPISGHTALYWYRQSLGQGPEFLIYFQGTGAADDSGLPNDRFFAVRPEGSVSTLKIQRTERGDSAVYLCASSLQVSGANVLTFGAGSRLTVL.

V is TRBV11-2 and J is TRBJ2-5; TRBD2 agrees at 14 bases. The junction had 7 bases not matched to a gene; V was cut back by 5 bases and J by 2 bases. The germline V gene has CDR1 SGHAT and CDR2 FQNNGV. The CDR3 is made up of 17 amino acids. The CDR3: CASSQRLAGGRQETQYF. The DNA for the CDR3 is TGTGCCAGCAGCCAGCGACTAGCGGGAGGGAGGCAAGAGACCCAGTACTTC.

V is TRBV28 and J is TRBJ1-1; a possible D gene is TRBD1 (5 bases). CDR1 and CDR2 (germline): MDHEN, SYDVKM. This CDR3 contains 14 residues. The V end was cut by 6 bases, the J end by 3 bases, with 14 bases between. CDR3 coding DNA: TGTGCCAGCAGACAGACAGATACCTACACTGAAGCTTTCTTT. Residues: CASRQTDTYTEAFF. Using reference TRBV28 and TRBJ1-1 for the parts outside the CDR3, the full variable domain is DVKVTQSSRYLVKRTGEKVFLECVQDMDHENMFWYRQDPGLGLRLIYFSYDVKMKEKGDIPEGYSVSREKKERFSLILESASTNQTSMYLCASRQTDTYTEAFFGQGTRLTVV.